What follows describes a single T cell receptor beta chain. This sample stems from a study of blood T cell repertoires in COVID-19. The assay was immunoSEQ multiplex PCR, and TCRdb's table has in-frame clones only and misses some. This repertoire shows 400,000 or so clones, roughly 90% found once; its top ten account for 0.8% to 1%. The J segment lost 2 bases and the V segment lost 3 bases, leaving 6 bases of the junction unmatched. The germline gives CDR1 MNHNS, CDR2 SASEGT. This CDR3 spans 15 amino acids. Input material: peripheral blood. V gene TRBV6-1 combines with J gene TRBJ2-7; 8 bases are shared with TRBD1. This TCR was sampled from a young man with COVID-19, enrolled during active disease. As DNA, the CDR3 is TGTGCCAGCAGTGACCGGGACAGGAACACCTACGAGCAGTACTTC. Its translation: CASSDRDRNTYEQYF.